This entry features one T cell receptor beta chain sequence. Profiling relied on immunoSEQ multiplex PCR, and the TCRdb table lists in-frame clones only, not all of them. The table lists 390,000 or so clones, around 87% of them singletons. This record belongs to a study of blood T cell repertoires in COVID-19. CDR3 length: 17 amino acids. The germline V gene has CDR1 SGHDT and CDR2 YYEEEE. Trimming took 0 bases from V and 0 from J, leaving 13 bases between them. The chain has TRBV5-6 and TRBJ1-3; D is unclear. The receptor's source is a woman in her 30s with COVID-19, enrolled during active disease. The sequenced material came from peripheral blood. CDR3 coding DNA: TGTGCCAGCAGCTTGGGGCAGCGTATCACCTCTGGAAACACCATATATTTT. This sequence encodes CASSLGQRITSGNTIYF.